By sample share, the clone carrying this T cell receptor (beta chain) is medium-sized. The data originate from a study of graft-versus-host responses after intestinal transplantation. Study-level information: Isolated intestinal, liver-intestinal, or multivisceral transplants had been given to the recipients. Every transplant recipient was induced with anti-thymocyte globulin, then maintained on tacrolimus and steroids for around 3 years.

About 200,000 CFSE-labeled responder cells were plated with about 200,000 irradiated, violet-dye-labeled stimulator cells. Study-level points and caveats: Ileal or blood samples showed some GvH clones first, and such clones were also found in recipient marrow. The highest levels of circulating GvH clones went along with early declines in HvG clones after transplant.

CDR1 is SGHNT, CDR2 YYREEE, per germline (reference sequence). The trim removed 4 bases at V and 4 bases at J, leaving 12 bases unmatched. The CDR3 runs 16 residues. This table comes from immunoSEQ multiplex PCR, and its TCRdb copy is limited to in-frame clones, with some not included. Among thousands of clones, approximately 30% were seen once, and the ten largest hold 3% to 3.5%. The sequence came from a human patient who was an organ donor for intestinal transplantation. The chain has TRBV5-4 and TRBJ1-1; 8 bases are shared with TRBD1. The starting material was alloreactive CD8+ T cells from a mixed lymphocyte reaction culture, obtained before transplantation. Subset of the sample: CFSE-low proliferating T cells sorted from approximately six-day pre-transplant mixed lymphocyte reaction (GvH or HvG direction). In DNA form, the CDR3 reads TGTGCCAGCAGCCGGCTGGACAGGGTGTTTATCACTGAAGCTTTCTTT. The encoded protein is CASSRLDRVFITEAFF.